A single sample is the source of the 23 T cell receptor beta chains below, sequenced in a study of vaccination and CD4 T cells after COVID-19. What these receptors recognize is not known. The sample's treatment: approximately nine-day PBMC culture with coronavirus spike peptide pools or control peptides (ViraFEST assay). Cultured CD4+ T cell DNA was sequenced using the Oncomine TCR Beta short-read assay. One entry per CDR3 protein results from TCRdb running MiXCR on the PCR reads. The repertoire holds some 15,000 distinct CDR3 sequences, with approximately 52% as singletons. Sequencing was performed on CD4+ T cells from blood, cultured in vitro. These receptors all stem from a human donor who had recovered from COVID-19.

V is TRBV19 and J is TRBJ2-3; 10 bases match TRBD2. Looked up from germline, CDR1 is LNHDA and CDR2 is SQIVND (reference sequence). The CDR3 consists of 15 residues. Trimming cost V 5 bases and J 6 bases; bases outside gene matches: 8. The CDR3, as DNA: TGTGCCAGTAGTGCCCTAGCGGGAGCATCCGATACGCAGTATTTT. This codes for CASSALAGASDTQYF.

This clonotype turned up a few times. V is TRBV7-2 and J is TRBJ2-4, with D perhaps assigned TRBD1 or TRBD2 (5 bases each). Germline lookup yields CDR1 SGHTA and CDR2 FQGNSA. V was trimmed by 5 bases and J by 0 bases, leaving 17 bases between them. The CDR3 has 17 residues. CDR3 sequence (DNA): TGTGCCAGCAGCCCGGGGCTGACGTGGAGAGCCAAAAACATTCAGTACTTC. Its protein product is CASSPGLTWRAKNIQYF.

A few counts support this clonotype. The rearrangement links TRBV6-1 to TRBJ2-7; tentative D call: TRBD1 (5 bases). The CDR3 length is 14 residues. V lost 5 bases, J lost 3 bases, and 14 bases lay in between. In germline, CDR1 is MNHNS, CDR2 SASEGT. The CDR3 spells CASSPSPGNYEQYF. CDR3 in DNA: TGTGCCAGCAGTCCCTCGCCAGGGAACTACGAGCAGTACTTC.

This clonotype has more than one count but fewer than ten. The chain is built from TRBV11-3 and TRBJ2-5; tentatively, D is TRBD2 (6 bases). The CDR3 contains 14 residues. Per germline, CDR1 SGHNT and CDR2 YENEEA. V shed 3 bases and J shed 3 bases, with 11 bases lying between them. As DNA, the CDR3 is TGTGCCAGCAGCTTCAGAGGAGGGGAAGAGACCCAGTACTTC. It codes for CASSFRGGEETQYF.

The chain has TRBV27 and TRBJ2-1, with D maybe TRBD2 (6 bases). The V end lost 5 bases, the J end lost 9 bases, and 11 bases lay between the germline ends. Looked up from germline, CDR1 is MNHEY and CDR2 is SMNVEV (reference sequence). The CDR3 consists of 12 residues. CDR3 region: CASSRGGTEQFF. In DNA form, the CDR3 reads TGTGCCAGCAGTCGTGGGGGGACTGAGCAGTTCTTC.

The rearrangement links TRBV5-1 to TRBJ2-5, with D possibly matching TRBD2 (5 bases). The ends were cut back, 0 bases at V and 5 bases at J, with 8 bases in the middle. CDR1 is SGHRS and CDR2 is YFSETQ in the germline V gene. This CDR3 spans 13 amino acids. The CDR3 reads CASSLGQRETQYF. CDR3 nucleotide sequence: TGCGCCAGCAGCTTGGGGCAGCGGGAGACCCAGTACTTC.

The V gene is TRBV24-1, the J gene TRBJ2-3; 12 bases map to TRBD1. The CDR3 contains 16 residues. V gave up 0 bases and J gave up 4 bases; unmatched junction bases: 1. Germline CDR1 and CDR2: KGHDR and SFDVKD. In DNA form, the CDR3 reads TGTGCCACCAGTGATTTGGGGACAGGGGGCGCAGATACGCAGTATTTT. The encoded protein is CATSDLGTGGADTQYF.

This clonotype was detected only a few times. V is TRBV20-1 and J is TRBJ1-2, with TRBD1 identical over 8 bases. Trimming removed 3 bases from V and 9 bases from J; junction bases left unmatched: 9. The CDR3 totals 13 residues. Germline CDR1 reads DFQATT; CDR2 reads SNEGSKA (reference sequence). DNA for the CDR3: TGCAGTGCTAGGGCCTTGGACAGGGATAGCTACACCTTC. The encoded protein is CSARALDRDSYTF.

About this clonotype: Mismatch with germline at one junction end may stem from a read error. V and J are TRBV7-7 and TRBJ1-2; 7 bases map to TRBD1. There are 15 residues in the CDR3. Germline V gene lookup returns CDR1 SSHAT and CDR2 FNYEAQ (reference sequence). In DNA, the CDR3 is TGTGCTAGCAGCTTAGGGGGCGTGGACACGGGAAACTACACCTTC. Protein product: CASSLGGVDTGNYTF.

This clonotype was observed a handful of times. V and J are TRBV4-3 and TRBJ1-1, with D possibly matching TRBD1 (6 bases). Germline CDR1 and CDR2: LGHNA and YSLEER. V was trimmed by 0 bases and J by 0 bases, leaving 14 bases between them. The CDR3 sequence is 17 residues long. CDR3 sequence reads: CASSQDRSGAMNTEAFF. The CDR3 DNA reads TGCGCCAGCAGCCAAGACCGGTCGGGGGCGATGAACACTGAAGCTTTCTTT.

The chain has TRBV6-1 and TRBJ1-5, with 8 positions matching TRBD1. This CDR3 has 17 amino acids. J lost 0 bases, V lost 4 bases, and 8 bases had no gene match. CDR1 and CDR2 (germline): MNHNS, SASEGT. Here the CDR3 DNA reads TGTGCCAGCAGTGCAGGGGGCGTTGGGTATAGCAATCAGCCCCAGCATTTT. Protein sequence: CASSAGGVGYSNQPQHF.

The V and J genes are TRBV6-1 and TRBJ1-5; D not certain. The CDR3 runs to 13 residues. The V gene lost 5 bases and the J gene lost 10 bases, with 15 bases spanning the gap. Germline CDR1 is MNHNS and CDR2 is SASEGT. The CDR3 nucleotides read TGTGCCAGCAGTCCCACCCTCACCCTACCCCAGCATTTT. Translation gives CASSPTLTLPQHF.

V usage is TRBV20-1 and J usage is TRBJ2-7, with D tentatively TRBD1 (5 bases). The CDR3 runs to 13 residues. The germline CDR1 and CDR2 sequences are DFQATT and SNEGSKA (reference sequence). With 6 bases removed from V and 0 bases from J, the gap between germline ends came to 12 bases. In nucleotides, the CDR3 is TGCAGTGCCAGGGCAGCGCTCTCCTACGAGCAGTACTTC. Residues: CSARAALSYEQYF.

This chain links TRBV7-2 with TRBJ2-5; tentative D call: TRBD1 (6 bases). Germline loops: CDR1 SGHTA, CDR2 FQGNSA. CDR3 size: 14 residues. Trimming left V 6 bases short and J 1 base short, with 12 bases between. CDR3 in amino acids: CASRRTAVQETQYF. In DNA form, the CDR3 reads TGTGCCAGCAGACGGACAGCCGTCCAAGAGACCCAGTACTTC.

The rearrangement joins TRBV2 to TRBJ1-5; possible D gene TRBD1, 5 bases. The germline CDR1 and CDR2 sequences are SNHLY and FYNNEI. Trimming shortened V by 4 bases and J by 4 bases, and 11 bases separated the two germline ends. The CDR3 has 14 residues. Here the CDR3 DNA reads TGTGCCAGCAGTGGAACAGGCGATAATCAGCCCCAGCATTTT. Translating gives CASSGTGDNQPQHF.

The gene calls are TRBV27 and TRBJ1-3; 9 bases match TRBD1. V was clipped by 6 bases and J by 9 bases; unmatched bases: 15. The CDR3 covers 16 residues. CDR1 is MNHEY, CDR2 SMNVEV, per germline (reference sequence). The CDR3 DNA is TGTGCCAGCAGCCCCTTTCCGGGACAGGGCCACCCCACCATATATTTT. Protein sequence: CASSPFPGQGHPTIYF.

The chain employs TRBV20-1 and TRBJ1-1; D is unclear. The CDR3 spans 15 residues. In germline, CDR1 is DFQATT, CDR2 SNEGSKA (reference sequence). Trimming cost V 0 bases and J 4 bases, with 15 bases left between them. The CDR3 region has the DNA TGCAGTGCTAGAGACCGGACGTTTTTACCCACTGAAGCTTTCTTT. It yields the protein CSARDRTFLPTEAFF.

The chain links TRBV30 to TRBJ1-5, with unresolved D. Per germline, CDR1 GTSNPN and CDR2 SVGIG (reference sequence). The ends were cut back, 0 bases at V and 4 bases at J, with 10 bases in the middle. This CDR3 spans 14 amino acids. Written as DNA, the CDR3 is TGTGCCTGGAGTGTAGGCACCCTGAATCAGCCCCAGCATTTT. Its translation: CAWSVGTLNQPQHF.

This clonotype was found a few times. V is TRBV30 and J is TRBJ1-2; 9 bases match TRBD1. V gave up 1 base and J gave up 1 base; unmatched junction bases: 1. Germline V lookup: CDR1 GTSNPN, CDR2 SVGIG (reference sequence). The CDR3 spans 14 residues. CDR3 residues: CAWSGGQGNYGYTF. DNA of the CDR3: TGTGCCTGGAGTGGGGGACAGGGTAACTATGGCTACACCTTC.

V gene TRBV28 combines with J gene TRBJ1-5; D is ambiguous. Between the trimmed V and J ends, which lost 1 base and 4 bases, there was a span of 5 bases. Looked up from germline, CDR1 is MDHEN and CDR2 is SYDVKM. The CDR3 spans 13 residues. CDR3 DNA sequence: TGTGCCAGCAGTTTATTAAATAATCAGCCCCAGCATTTT. This gives the protein CASSLLNNQPQHF.

The V call is TRBV2, the J call TRBJ2-1; the D gene is possibly TRBD1 (6 bases). Germline V gene data show CDR1 as SNHLY and CDR2 as FYNNEI. CDR3 length: 13 residues. V was shortened by 8 bases and J by 7 bases, with 15 bases between the two germline ends. As DNA, the CDR3 is TGTGCCAGCTGTACAGGGTGGCGGAATGAGCAGTTCTTC. Amino acid sequence: CASCTGWRNEQFF.

The rearrangement joins TRBV20-1 to TRBJ1-4; tentatively, D is TRBD1 (5 bases). This CDR3 has 13 amino acids. The germline gives CDR1 DFQATT, CDR2 SNEGSKA (reference sequence). Trimming removed 0 bases from V and 7 bases from J, with 9 bases in between. The CDR3 is CSARDGRGEKLFF. The CDR3 DNA is TGCAGTGCTAGAGACGGGAGGGGTGAAAAACTGTTTTTT.

Notes on this clonotype: Sequence at one end of the junction differs from germline and may be a read error. The chain uses TRBV6-5 and TRBJ2-6, with 10 bases lining up with TRBD1. The CDR3 contains 14 residues. Germline-derived CDR1 and CDR2 are MNHEY and SVGAGI. The CDR3 bases are TGTGCCAGCAGTTACGGACAGGGGGTCAACGTCCTGACTTTC. Its protein product is CASSYGQGVNVLTF.